Here is one T cell receptor beta chain with its context. Its cognate antigen is unknown. This sample was taken from a study of T cells in localized non-small cell lung cancer. The table came from immunoSEQ multiplex PCR; TCRdb's copy has only in-frame clones and leaves some out. Counted here are more than 20,000 clones, approximately 86% occurring once; the ten biggest clones make up over 12%. Overall study findings and caveats: Heterogeneity remains possible because sequencing was limited to only one tumor region. Clonality peaked in uninvolved adjacent lung rather than tumor.

This CDR3 contains 14 residues. Germline values: CDR1 LNHDA, CDR2 SQIVND (reference sequence). V was shortened by 0 bases and J by 10 bases, with 15 bases between the two germline ends. The receptor comes from a female donor at least 60 years old with stage I lung adenocarcinoma. The input for sequencing was peripheral blood, taken before any cancer treatment. The chain links TRBV19 to TRBJ1-2; D might be TRBD1 (5 bases). Here the CDR3 reads CASSIDHAGADYTF. CDR3 bases: TGTGCCAGTAGTATAGATCATGCCGGGGCTGACTACACCTTC.